These 29 T cell receptor beta chains came from one sample sequenced in a study of technical replicates of blood from several donors. The repertoire was sequenced with immunoSEQ multiplex PCR; TCRdb's copy has only in-frame clones and lacks some. Here the sample spans about 66,000 clones, around 87% being singletons. Material for sequencing was PBMCs. The receptors were sampled from a human donor in good health. Some clones in this sample may be carry-over from other donors' samples.

This chain joins TRBV4-3 and TRBJ2-7; the match to TRBD1 covers 8 bases. This CDR3 spans 15 amino acids. The germline V gene has CDR1 LGHNA and CDR2 YSLEER. The ends lost 3 bases at V and 4 bases at J; junction bases unmatched: 8. The CDR3 loop reads CASSHGGQGRYEQYF. The CDR3 DNA is TGCGCCAGCAGCCACGGTGGACAGGGTCGTTACGAGCAGTACTTC.

In regard to this clone: The junction shows a germline mismatch at one end, possibly a read error. The chain joins TRBV7-2 to TRBJ2-1, with 13 bases fitting TRBD2. CDR3 length: 14 residues. Germline V gene lookup returns CDR1 SGHTA and CDR2 FQGNSA. The CDR3 spells CASSLVALAGGWVF. The CDR3 nucleotides are TGTGCCAGCAGCTTAGTTGCACTAGCGGGAGGGTGGGTCTTC.

This clone is a singleton in its sample. The chain joins TRBV5-6 to TRBJ2-7; D may be TRBD1 (5 bases). This CDR3 region has 15 residues. V was shortened by 4 bases and J by 8 bases, with 22 bases between the two germline ends. Germline V CDR1 and CDR2: SGHDT, YYEEEE. The CDR3 DNA is TGTGCCAGCAGCCAGGACGAGGTGGGGCGGAAAAAGCAGTACTTC. It yields the protein CASSQDEVGRKKQYF.

The gene calls are TRBV15 and TRBJ1-4; TRBD1 is a possible D gene (6 bases). The CDR3 runs 15 residues. V lost 0 bases, J lost 5 bases, and 10 bases lay in between. The germline gives CDR1 LNHNV, CDR2 YYDKDF (reference sequence). Here the CDR3 DNA reads TGTGCCACCAGCAGAGATTGGGGGCGGAATGAAAAACTGTTTTTT. It yields the protein CATSRDWGRNEKLFF.

This chain connects TRBV7-2 to TRBJ2-7, with D perhaps TRBD2 (7 bases). In germline, CDR1 is SGHTA, CDR2 FQGNSA. Trimming removed 5 bases from V and 3 bases from J, with 14 bases in between. The CDR3 has 14 amino acids. DNA of the CDR3: TGTGCCAGCAGCAGGGGGGCGGGGGACTACGAGCAGTACTTC. This translates into CASSRGAGDYEQYF.

The chain links TRBV7-9 to TRBJ2-5, with 7 bases aligning to TRBD1. Trimming at V came to 4 bases and at J to 3 bases, leaving 8 bases not matched to a gene. Germline V gives CDR1 SEHNR, CDR2 FQNEAQ (reference sequence). CDR3 size: 15 residues. Here the CDR3 DNA reads TGTGCCAGCAGCTCGGTACAGGGGTTAAAAGAGACCCAGTACTTC. Encoded protein: CASSSVQGLKETQYF.

The V call is TRBV5-6, the J call TRBJ2-7, with D perhaps matching TRBD1 (6 bases). This CDR3 has 11 residues. Looked up from germline, CDR1 is SGHDT and CDR2 is YYEEEE. This CDR3 reads CQHRDSYEQYF. The CDR3, as DNA: TGTCAACACAGGGACTCCTACGAGCAGTACTTC.

This clone was recorded once. The CDR3 sequence: CAISPQGAGTQYF. The CDR3 coding sequence is TGTGCCATCAGTCCGCAGGGGGCGGGTACGCAGTATTTT. This chain links TRBV10-3 with TRBJ2-3, with TRBD1 identical over 8 bases. This CDR3 region has 13 residues. The V gene's germline CDR1 is ENHRY and CDR2 SYGVKD. The V gene end was trimmed by 5 bases and the J gene end by 8 bases; junction bases not matched to a gene: 6.

CDR3 sequence (DNA): TGCGCCAGCAGCGCCGGGACAGGGTCCGAGCAGTACTTC. Its translation: CASSAGTGSEQYF. The chain combines TRBV4-1 with TRBJ2-7; 9 nucleotides align to TRBD1. Germline V gene data show CDR1 as MGHRA and CDR2 as YSYEKL. This CDR3 spans 13 amino acids. The V segment lost 5 bases and the J segment 6 bases; nucleotides outside the gene matches: 5.

J is TRBJ2-5 and V is TRBV7-2; D perhaps matches TRBD2 (6 bases). This CDR3 region has 12 residues. Trimming shortened V by 3 bases and J by 10 bases, and 12 bases separated the two germline ends. Germline CDR1 and CDR2: SGHTA and FQGNSA. As DNA, the CDR3 is TGTGCCAGCAGCTTCGGCGGGGAATACCAGTACTTC. Translated, it gives CASSFGGEYQYF.

The chain has TRBV29-1 and TRBJ2-5; D is unclear. Germline CDR1 reads SQVTM; CDR2 reads ANQGSEA. The CDR3 consists of 12 residues. V lost 3 bases and J 4 bases, leaving 9 bases between the germline ends. CDR3 amino acids: CSVDSRRETQYF. In DNA form, the CDR3 reads TGCAGCGTTGATAGTCGTCGAGAGACCCAGTACTTC.

This chain joins TRBV6-1 and TRBJ2-1; TRBD2 aligns across 9 bases. This CDR3 is built from 14 residues. Per germline, CDR1 MNHNS and CDR2 SASEGT. Losses at the gene ends were 11 bases for V and 5 bases for J; bases not matched to a gene: 10. CDR3 region: CASSSAGGNNEQFF. Here the CDR3 DNA reads TGTGCCTCGTCTTCGGCGGGGGGGAACAATGAGCAGTTCTTC.

This clone has just one count. A much larger clone differs by one base, so this may be a read error. The rearrangement uses TRBV18 and TRBJ1-3; no clear D gene. CDR1 and CDR2 (germline): KGHSH, LQKENI. V gave up 4 bases and J gave up 4 bases, with 5 bases separating them. The CDR3 runs 12 residues. CDR3 nucleotide sequence: TGTGCCAGCTCACTGGAGGGAAACACCATATATTTT. It codes for CASSLEGNTIYF.

This chain links TRBV13 with TRBJ1-1; the match to TRBD1 covers 7 bases. The V gene end was trimmed by 5 bases and the J gene end by 0 bases; junction bases not matched to a gene: 9. This CDR3 has 16 amino acids. The germline CDR1 and CDR2 sequences are PRHDT and FYEKMQ (reference sequence). The CDR3 nucleotides are TGTGCCAGCAGCCCACGACAGGGAGACATGAACACTGAAGCTTTCTTT. Amino acids: CASSPRQGDMNTEAFF.

The chain carries TRBV27 and TRBJ2-1; D might be TRBD2 (5 bases). CDR1 and CDR2 (germline): MNHEY, SMNVEV (reference sequence). The CDR3 contains 12 residues. The ends were cut back, 2 bases at V and 8 bases at J, with 7 bases in the middle. Here the CDR3 DNA reads TGTGCCAGCAGTTTAAGAGGGTATGAGCAGTTCTTC. Its translation: CASSLRGYEQFF.

The rearrangement links TRBV18 to TRBJ2-7; 7 nucleotides agree with TRBD1. With V trimmed by 0 bases and J by 2 bases, 1 base remained unmatched. The CDR3 has 14 residues. CDR1 is KGHSH and CDR2 is LQKENI in the germline V gene. CDR3 region: CASSPPGQTYEQYF. In DNA, the CDR3 is TGTGCCAGCTCACCACCGGGACAGACCTACGAGCAGTACTTC.

The chain links TRBV2 to TRBJ2-2; 7 bases align to TRBD1. J was trimmed by 13 bases and V by 10 bases; bases with no gene match: 12. Germline V lookup: CDR1 SNHLY, CDR2 FYNNEI. The CDR3 covers 12 residues. CDR3 bases: TGTGCCACCGGTAGGGACAGCATAAGGCTGTTTTTT. It specifies CATGRDSIRLFF.

The chain links TRBV7-9 to TRBJ2-3, with 8 positions matching TRBD1. V lost 3 bases, J lost 3 bases, and 8 bases stayed unmatched. The CDR3 has 16 amino acids. Germline CDR1 is SEHNR and CDR2 is FQNEAQ (reference sequence). The CDR3 bases are TGTGCCAGCAGCTTCCCACAGGGGGGTGGGACAGATACGCAGTATTTT. This encodes CASSFPQGGGTDTQYF.

Only one count was recorded for this clone. This chain links TRBV6-5 with TRBJ2-7, with a weak D call TRBD2 (6 bases). Trimming cost V 1 base and J 6 bases, with 13 bases left between them. This CDR3 is 14 amino acids long. CDR1 and CDR2 from the germline V gene are MNHEY and SVGAGI. The CDR3 loop is CASSYWGVGSEQYF. The DNA of the CDR3 is TGTGCCAGCAGTTACTGGGGAGTCGGGAGCGAGCAGTACTTC.

This rearrangement joins TRBV9 to TRBJ1-3; D unresolved. The CDR3 sequence is 15 residues long. In germline, CDR1 is SGDLS, CDR2 YYNGEE. V was clipped by 0 bases and J by 3 bases, with 10 bases between them. The CDR3 here is CASSVDWGGGNTIYF. CDR3 DNA: TGTGCCAGCAGCGTAGATTGGGGAGGTGGAAACACCATATATTTT.

The gene calls are TRBV5-6 and TRBJ2-5, with 11 positions matching TRBD2. V gave up 4 bases and J gave up 4 bases; unmatched junction bases: 6. Germline lookup yields CDR1 SGHDT and CDR2 YYEEEE. The CDR3 loop spans 15 amino acids. The CDR3 sequence: CASSLVAGGPETQYF. CDR3 DNA sequence: TGTGCCAGCAGCCTGGTAGCGGGAGGGCCAGAGACCCAGTACTTC.

The rearrangement uses TRBV9 and TRBJ2-1, with 15 bases identical to TRBD2. V trimming: 1 base; J trimming: 0 bases; junction bases outside the gene matches: 5. Per germline, CDR1 SGDLS and CDR2 YYNGEE. This CDR3 region has 19 residues. CDR3 residues: CASSVPGLAGGSSYNEQFF. Here the CDR3 DNA reads TGTGCCAGCAGCGTACCCGGACTAGCGGGAGGGAGCTCCTACAATGAGCAGTTCTTC.

The chain recombines TRBV2 with TRBJ1-1, with unresolved D. The CDR3 has 13 amino acids. Germline values: CDR1 SNHLY, CDR2 FYNNEI. V shed 8 bases and J shed 1 base, with 11 bases lying between them. CDR3 loop: CASHGASNTEAFF. The CDR3 DNA sequence: TGTGCCAGCCATGGTGCGTCGAACACTGAAGCTTTCTTT.

The chain joins TRBV6-5 to TRBJ1-2, with a tentative D call TRBD1 (6 bases). The CDR3 length is 13 residues. V was cut by 8 bases and J by 8 bases, with 18 bases left in between. Germline CDR1 MNHEY, CDR2 SVGAGI. CDR3 sequence reads: CASALGTGMGYTF. The CDR3 DNA is TGTGCCAGCGCCCTCGGAACAGGGATGGGCTACACCTTC.

The V call is TRBV4-3, the J call TRBJ2-2; D perhaps matches TRBD2 (5 bases). Trimming left V 0 bases short and J 5 bases short, with 16 bases between. Per germline, CDR1 LGHNA and CDR2 YSLEER. The CDR3 has 17 amino acids. CDR3 sequence reads: CASSQEVGLPRTGELFF. CDR3 coding DNA: TGCGCCAGCAGCCAAGAAGTAGGACTCCCACGAACCGGGGAGCTGTTTTTT.

This chain connects TRBV7-2 to TRBJ2-1; 13 nucleotides agree with TRBD2. Germline values: CDR1 SGHTA, CDR2 FQGNSA. V lost 3 bases, J lost 10 bases, and 6 bases stayed unmatched. The length of the CDR3 is 15 residues. This CDR3 is CASSFRTSGRREQFF. For the CDR3, the DNA is TGTGCCAGCAGCTTCCGGACTAGCGGGAGACGGGAGCAGTTCTTC.

CDR3 in DNA: TGTGCCAGTACCTATGGGGCGGCTAGCGGGAGCTATGAGCAGTTCTTC. Translated, it gives CASTYGAASGSYEQFF. The chain combines TRBV19 with TRBJ2-1, with TRBD2 matching over 10 bases. Germline CDR1 LNHDA, CDR2 SQIVND (reference sequence). The CDR3 loop spans 16 amino acids. V lost 7 bases and J lost 8; bases outside the gene matches: 14. The full variable domain, its missing parts supplied by reference TRBV19 and TRBJ2-1, is DGGITQSPKYLFRKEGQNVTLSCEQNLNHDAMYWYRQDPGQGLRLIYYSQIVNDFQKGDIAEGYSVSREKKESFPLTVTSAQKNPTAFYLCASTYGAASGSYEQFFGPGTRLTVL.

The J gene is TRBJ1-2, the V gene TRBV29-1; perhaps TRBD1 as D (6 bases). The germline V and J ends were trimmed by 6 bases and 7 bases, with 24 bases remaining between them. Germline CDR1 and CDR2: SQVTM and ANQGSEA. The CDR3 has 15 residues. CDR3 nucleotide sequence: TGCAGCGTCGAAACACCGATGGGGGCCCCAAGTGGCTACACCTTC. Protein product: CSVETPMGAPSGYTF.

A single count supports this clone. CDR3 sequence: CASSILGRGKSNQPQHF. CDR3 DNA: TGTGCCAGTAGTATACTAGGGAGGGGTAAGAGCAATCAGCCCCAGCATTTT. The chain joins TRBV19 to TRBJ1-5; weak D call: TRBD1 (5 bases). The CDR3 consists of 17 residues. From germline, CDR1 is LNHDA and CDR2 SQIVND (reference sequence). V lost 2 bases and J lost 1, with 15 bases in between.